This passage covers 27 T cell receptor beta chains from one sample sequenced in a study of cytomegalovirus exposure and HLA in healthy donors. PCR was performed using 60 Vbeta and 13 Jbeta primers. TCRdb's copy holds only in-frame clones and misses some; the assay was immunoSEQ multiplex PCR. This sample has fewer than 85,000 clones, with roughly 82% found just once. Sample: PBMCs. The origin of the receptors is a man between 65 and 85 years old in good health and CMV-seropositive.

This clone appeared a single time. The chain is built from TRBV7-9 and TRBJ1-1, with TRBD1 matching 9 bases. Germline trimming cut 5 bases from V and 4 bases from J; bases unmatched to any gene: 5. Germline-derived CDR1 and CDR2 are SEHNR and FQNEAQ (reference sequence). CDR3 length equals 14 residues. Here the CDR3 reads CASSQGQGATEAFF. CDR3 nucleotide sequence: TGTGCCAGCAGCCAGGGACAGGGCGCCACTGAAGCTTTCTTT.

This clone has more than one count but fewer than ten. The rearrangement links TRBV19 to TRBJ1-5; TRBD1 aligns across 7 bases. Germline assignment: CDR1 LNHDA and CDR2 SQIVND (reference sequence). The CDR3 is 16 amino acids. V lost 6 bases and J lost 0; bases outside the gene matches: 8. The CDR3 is CASRLQGTLSNQPQHF. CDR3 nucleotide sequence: TGTGCCAGTAGGTTACAGGGGACTCTTAGCAATCAGCCCCAGCATTTT.

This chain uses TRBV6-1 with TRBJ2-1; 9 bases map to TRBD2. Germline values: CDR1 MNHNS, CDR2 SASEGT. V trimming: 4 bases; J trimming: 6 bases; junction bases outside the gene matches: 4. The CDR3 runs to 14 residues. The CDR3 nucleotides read TGTGCCAGCAGTGCGGGGACTAGCATCAATGAGCAGTTCTTC. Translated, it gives CASSAGTSINEQFF.

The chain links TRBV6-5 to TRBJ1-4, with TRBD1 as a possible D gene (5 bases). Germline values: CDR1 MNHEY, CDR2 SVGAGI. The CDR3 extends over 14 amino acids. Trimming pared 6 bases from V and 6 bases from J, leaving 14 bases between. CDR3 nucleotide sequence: TGTGCCAGCAGCCAGGGACGGGGGGATGAAAAACTGTTTTTT. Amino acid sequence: CASSQGRGDEKLFF.

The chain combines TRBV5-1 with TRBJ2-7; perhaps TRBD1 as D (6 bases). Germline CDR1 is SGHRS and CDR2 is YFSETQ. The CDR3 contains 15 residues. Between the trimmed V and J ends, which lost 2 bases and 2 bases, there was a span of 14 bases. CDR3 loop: CASSLDRLDPYEQYF. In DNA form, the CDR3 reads TGCGCCAGCAGCTTAGACAGGTTGGACCCCTACGAGCAGTACTTC.

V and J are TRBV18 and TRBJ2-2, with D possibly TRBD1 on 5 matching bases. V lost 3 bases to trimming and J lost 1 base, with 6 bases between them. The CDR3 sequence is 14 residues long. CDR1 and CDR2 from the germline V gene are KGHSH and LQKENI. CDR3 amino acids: CASSPGQNTGELFF. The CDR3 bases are TGTGCCAGCTCACCGGGGCAGAACACCGGGGAGCTGTTTTTT.

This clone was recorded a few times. The CDR3 nucleotides read TGTGCCAGCAGCTTTCAAGGGGGAGAGGACACAGATACGCAGTATTTT. This encodes CASSFQGGEDTDTQYF. The chain employs TRBV5-4 and TRBJ2-3; D perhaps matches TRBD1 (6 bases). The CDR3 extends over 16 amino acids. Per the germline V gene, CDR1 is SGHNT and CDR2 is YYREEE (reference sequence). V was cut by 2 bases and J by 2 bases, with 15 bases left in between.

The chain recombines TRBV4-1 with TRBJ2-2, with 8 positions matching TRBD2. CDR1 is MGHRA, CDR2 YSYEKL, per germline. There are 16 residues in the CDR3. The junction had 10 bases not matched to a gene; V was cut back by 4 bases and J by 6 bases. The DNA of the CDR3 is TGCGCCAGCAGCCCCACTTCCGGGACTAGAGCCGGGGAGCTGTTTTTT. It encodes CASSPTSGTRAGELFF.

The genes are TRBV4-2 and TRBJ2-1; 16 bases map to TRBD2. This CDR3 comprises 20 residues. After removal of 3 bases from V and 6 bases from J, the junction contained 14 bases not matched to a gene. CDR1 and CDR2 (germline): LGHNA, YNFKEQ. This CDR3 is CASSQAGLGTSGRAVNEQFF. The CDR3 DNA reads TGTGCCAGCAGCCAGGCGGGCTTGGGGACTAGCGGGAGGGCCGTCAATGAGCAGTTCTTC.

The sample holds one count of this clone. CDR3 amino acids: CASSLHRDSGDQYF. The CDR3 nucleotides are TGCGCCAGCAGCTTGCATCGGGACTCGGGTGATCAGTACTTC. The chain couples TRBV5-1 to TRBJ2-7; tentatively, D is TRBD2 (6 bases). This CDR3 comprises 14 residues. Per the germline V gene, CDR1 is SGHRS and CDR2 is YFSETQ. Trimming pared 1 base from V and 10 bases from J, leaving 18 bases between.

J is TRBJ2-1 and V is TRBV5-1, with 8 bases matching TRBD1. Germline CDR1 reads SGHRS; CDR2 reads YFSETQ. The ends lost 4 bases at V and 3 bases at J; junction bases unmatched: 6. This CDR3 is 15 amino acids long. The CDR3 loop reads CASSAGGQGYNEQFF. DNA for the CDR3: TGCGCCAGCAGCGCGGGCGGACAGGGCTACAATGAGCAGTTCTTC.

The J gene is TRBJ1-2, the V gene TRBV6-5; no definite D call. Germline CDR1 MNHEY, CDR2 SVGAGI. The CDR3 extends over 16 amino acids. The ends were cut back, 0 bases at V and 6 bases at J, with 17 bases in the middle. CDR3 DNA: TGTGCCAGCAGTTACTCGTCACACCCACTACCGGATGGCTACACCTTC. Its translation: CASSYSSHPLPDGYTF.

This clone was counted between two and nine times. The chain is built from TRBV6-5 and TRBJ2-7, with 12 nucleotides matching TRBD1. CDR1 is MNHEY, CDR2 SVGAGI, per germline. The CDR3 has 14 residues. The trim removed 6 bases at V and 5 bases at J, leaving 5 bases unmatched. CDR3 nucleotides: TGTGCCAGCAGAAAAGGGACAGGGGGCCACGAGCAGTACTTC. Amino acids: CASRKGTGGHEQYF.

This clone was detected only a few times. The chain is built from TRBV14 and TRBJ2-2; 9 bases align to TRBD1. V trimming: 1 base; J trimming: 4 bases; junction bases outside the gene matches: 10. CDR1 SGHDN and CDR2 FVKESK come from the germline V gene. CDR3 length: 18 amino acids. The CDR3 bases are TGTGCCAGCAGCCAAGGTTCCGGACAGGGGCGAGGCACCGGGGAGCTGTTTTTT. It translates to CASSQGSGQGRGTGELFF.

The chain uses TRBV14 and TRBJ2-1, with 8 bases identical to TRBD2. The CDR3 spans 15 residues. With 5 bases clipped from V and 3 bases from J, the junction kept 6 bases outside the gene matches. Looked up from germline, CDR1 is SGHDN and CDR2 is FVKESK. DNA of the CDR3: TGTGCCAGCAGCGGCGCGGGGGGCCTCTACAATGAGCAGTTCTTC. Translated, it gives CASSGAGGLYNEQFF.

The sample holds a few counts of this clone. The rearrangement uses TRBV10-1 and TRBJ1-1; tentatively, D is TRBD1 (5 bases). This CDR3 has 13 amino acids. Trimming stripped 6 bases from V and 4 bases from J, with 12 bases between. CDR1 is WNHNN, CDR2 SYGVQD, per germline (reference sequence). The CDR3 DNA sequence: TGCGCCAGCAGGTCGACAGATGGCACTGAAGCTTTCTTT. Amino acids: CASRSTDGTEAFF.

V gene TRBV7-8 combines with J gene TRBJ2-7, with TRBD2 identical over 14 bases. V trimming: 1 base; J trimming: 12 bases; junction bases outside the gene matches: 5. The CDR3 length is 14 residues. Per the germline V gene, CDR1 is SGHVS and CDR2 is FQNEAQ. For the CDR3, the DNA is TGTGCCAGCAGCTTAGAAGGGACTAGCGGGAGACTGTACTTC. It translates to CASSLEGTSGRLYF.

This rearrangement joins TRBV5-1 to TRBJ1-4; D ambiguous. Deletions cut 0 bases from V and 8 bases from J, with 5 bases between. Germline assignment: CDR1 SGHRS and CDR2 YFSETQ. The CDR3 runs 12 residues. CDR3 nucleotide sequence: TGCGCCAGCAGCTTGGGTGAGGAAAAACTGTTTTTT. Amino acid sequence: CASSLGEEKLFF.

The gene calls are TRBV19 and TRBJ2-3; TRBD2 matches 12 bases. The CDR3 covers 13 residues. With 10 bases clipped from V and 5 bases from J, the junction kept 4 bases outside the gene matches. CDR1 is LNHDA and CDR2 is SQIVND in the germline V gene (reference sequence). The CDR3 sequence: CATGTSGLDTQYF. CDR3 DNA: TGTGCCACTGGGACTAGCGGGTTAGATACGCAGTATTTT.

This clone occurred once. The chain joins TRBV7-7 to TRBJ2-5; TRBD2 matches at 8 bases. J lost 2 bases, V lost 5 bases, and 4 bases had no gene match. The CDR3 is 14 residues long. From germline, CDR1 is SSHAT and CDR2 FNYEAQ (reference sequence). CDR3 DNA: TGTGCCAGCAGCACGGGACTAGAACAAGAGACCCAGTACTTC. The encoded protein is CASSTGLEQETQYF.

CDR3 nucleotide sequence: TGTGCCTTCCAGACCCAGCGACACAATGAGCAGTTCTTC. This codes for CAFQTQRHNEQFF. The V call is TRBV19, the J call TRBJ2-1; D is unclear. Germline V gene sequence: CDR1 LNHDA, CDR2 SQIVND (reference sequence). The CDR3 length is 13 residues. V was cut by 11 bases and J by 5 bases, with 16 bases left in between.

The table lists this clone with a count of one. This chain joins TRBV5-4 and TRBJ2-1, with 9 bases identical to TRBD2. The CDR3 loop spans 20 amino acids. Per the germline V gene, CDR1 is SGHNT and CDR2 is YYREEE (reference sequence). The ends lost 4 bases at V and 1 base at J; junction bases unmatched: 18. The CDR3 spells CASSPTGGAGGLSSYNEQFF. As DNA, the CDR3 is TGTGCCAGCAGCCCCACGGGGGGGGCGGGAGGGTTATCGTCCTACAATGAGCAGTTCTTC.

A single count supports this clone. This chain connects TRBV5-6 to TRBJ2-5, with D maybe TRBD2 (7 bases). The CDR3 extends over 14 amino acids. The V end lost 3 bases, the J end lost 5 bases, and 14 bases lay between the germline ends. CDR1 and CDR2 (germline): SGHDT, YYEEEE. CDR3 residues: CASSWKGGLETQYF. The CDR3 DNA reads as TGTGCCAGCAGCTGGAAGGGGGGGCTGGAGACCCAGTACTTC.

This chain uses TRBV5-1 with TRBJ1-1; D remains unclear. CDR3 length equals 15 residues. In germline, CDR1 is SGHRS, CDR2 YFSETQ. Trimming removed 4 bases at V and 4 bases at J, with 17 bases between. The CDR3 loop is CASSPHTPPSTEAFF. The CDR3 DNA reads TGCGCCAGCAGCCCCCATACCCCTCCGAGCACTGAAGCTTTCTTT. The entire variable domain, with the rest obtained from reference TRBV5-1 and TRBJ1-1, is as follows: KAGVTQTPRYLIKTRGQQVTLSCSPISGHRSVSWYQQTPGQGLQFLFEYFSETQRNKGNFPGRFSGRQFSNSRSEMNVSTLELGDSALYLCASSPHTPPSTEAFFGQGTRLTVV.

The CDR3 spells CASSGEVQPQHF. CDR3 nucleotides: TGTGCCAGTAGTGGGGAGGTTCAGCCCCAGCATTTT. V usage is TRBV19 and J usage is TRBJ1-5, with D uncertain. V lost 5 bases and J 6 bases, leaving 8 bases between the germline ends. This CDR3 contains 12 residues. CDR1 is LNHDA, CDR2 SQIVND, per germline (reference sequence).

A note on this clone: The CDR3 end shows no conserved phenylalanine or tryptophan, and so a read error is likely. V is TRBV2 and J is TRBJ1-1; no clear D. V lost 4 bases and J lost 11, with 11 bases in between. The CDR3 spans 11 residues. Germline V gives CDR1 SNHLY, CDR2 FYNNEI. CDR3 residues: CASSVGVGAFV. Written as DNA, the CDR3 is TGTGCCAGCAGTGTTGGGGTTGGGGCTTTCGTT.

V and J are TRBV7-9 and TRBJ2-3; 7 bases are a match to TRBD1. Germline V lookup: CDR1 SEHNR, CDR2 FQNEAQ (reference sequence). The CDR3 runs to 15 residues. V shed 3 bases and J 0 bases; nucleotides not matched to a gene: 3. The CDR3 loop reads CASSFRGPSTDTQYF. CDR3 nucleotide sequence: TGTGCCAGCAGCTTTAGGGGGCCTAGCACAGATACGCAGTATTTT.